A selection of T cell receptor beta chains follows, all from one sample in a study of T cell responses to AZD1222 COVID-19 vaccine. The repertoire was sequenced with immunoSEQ multiplex PCR; TCRdb's copy has only in-frame clones and lacks some. This repertoire shows some 110,000 clones, 70% to 90% found once; its top ten account for roughly 3.9%. The specimen was peripheral blood, collected on day 0 of MenACWY control vaccination. The receptors originated from an adult in good health. Both conserved end residues are part of each CDR3. The order of the fields is clone size, V gene, J gene, D gene, CDR3 protein, CDR3 DNA. A D gene is named only where the DNA matches it firmly. Only some rows state a clone size, as once, few, many or a class for expanded clones.

size: NA; V: TRBV5-5; J: TRBJ2-7; D: TRBD2; CDR3: CASSPEGLAGYEQYF; DNA: TGTGCCAGCAGTCCGGAGGGTCTAGCGGGGTACGAGCAGTACTTC
size: NA; V: TRBV3-1/TRBV3-2; J: TRBJ2-2; D: NA; CDR3: CASSQSYSWNTGELFF; DNA: TGTGCCAGCAGCCAATCCTACAGTTGGAACACCGGGGAGCTGTTTTTT
size: NA; V: TRBV29-1; J: TRBJ2-5; D: TRBD1; CDR3: CSVGDSVNTKTQYF; DNA: TGCAGCGTAGGGGACAGCGTAAATACGAAGACCCAGTACTTC
size: NA; V: TRBV7-9; J: TRBJ1-1; D: NA; CDR3: CASARDTEAFF; DNA: TGTGCCAGCGCCCGAGACACTGAAGCTTTCTTT
size: few; V: TRBV5-6; J: TRBJ1-1; D: NA; CDR3: CASSWTVNTEAFF; DNA: TGTGCCAGCAGCTGGACGGTGAACACTGAAGCTTTCTTT
size: NA; V: TRBV7-2; J: TRBJ2-1; D: NA; CDR3: CASSLRGFGAPTYNEQFF; DNA: TGTGCCAGCAGCTTAAGAGGGTTCGGGGCGCCGACCTACAATGAGCAGTTCTTC
size: NA; V: TRBV19; J: TRBJ1-5; D: TRBD1; CDR3: CASRTLTGVAQPQHF; DNA: TGTGCCAGTAGGACTCTGACAGGGGTAGCTCAGCCCCAGCATTTT
size: NA; V: TRBV6-5; J: TRBJ2-7; D: NA; CDR3: CARGTGRPDEQYF; DNA: TGTGCCAGGGGAACAGGGCGCCCTGACGAGCAGTACTTC
size: few; V: TRBV2; J: TRBJ1-1; D: NA; CDR3: CASSAGFSEAFF; DNA: TGTGCCAGCAGTGCAGGGTTCTCTGAAGCTTTCTTT
size: NA; V: TRBV2; J: TRBJ2-3; D: NA; CDR3: CASGPGLDTQYF; DNA: TGTGCCAGCGGGCCAGGGTTGGATACGCAGTATTTT